This T cell receptor (beta chain) was found in a study of PD-L1 blockade in urothelial cancer. Study-level information: About 85% of the roughly 30 patients comprised males who had bladder-origin urothelial cancer. Patients had undergone 0 to 3 prior chemotherapy regimens. Researchers found blood samples held a median of around 140,000 T cells.

The trim removed 4 bases at V and 6 bases at J, leaving 5 bases unmatched. The CDR3 has 14 amino acids. Germline V CDR1 and CDR2: SEHNR, FQNEAQ (reference sequence). Documented time point: pretreatment peripheral blood. The patients had locally advanced or metastatic urothelial carcinoma. Some clones are missing from TCRdb's copy, which holds only in-frame ones; the method was immunoSEQ multiplex PCR. This table holds tens of thousands of clones, around 86% found once. This TCR derives from a man aged 55 to 70 with urothelial cancer. V and J are TRBV7-9 and TRBJ2-2; 7 bases are a match to TRBD1. The input for sequencing was PBMCs, taken around atezolizumab (anti-PD-L1) treatment. In DNA form, the CDR3 reads TGTGCCAGCAGCTCCATGACAGGGCCCGGGGAGCTGTTTTTT. It encodes CASSSMTGPGELFF.